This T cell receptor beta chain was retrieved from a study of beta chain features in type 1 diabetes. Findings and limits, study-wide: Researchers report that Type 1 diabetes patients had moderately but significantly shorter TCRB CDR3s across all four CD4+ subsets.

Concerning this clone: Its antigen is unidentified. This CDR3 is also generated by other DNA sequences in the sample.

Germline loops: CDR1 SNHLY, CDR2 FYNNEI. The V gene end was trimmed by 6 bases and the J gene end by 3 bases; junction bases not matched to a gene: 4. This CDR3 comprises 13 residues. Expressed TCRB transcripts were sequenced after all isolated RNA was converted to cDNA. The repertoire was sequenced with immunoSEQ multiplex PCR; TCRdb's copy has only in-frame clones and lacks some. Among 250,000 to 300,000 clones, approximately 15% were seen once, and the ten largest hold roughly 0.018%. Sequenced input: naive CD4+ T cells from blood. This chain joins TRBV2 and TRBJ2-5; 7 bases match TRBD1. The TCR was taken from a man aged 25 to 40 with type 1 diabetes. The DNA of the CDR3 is TGTGCCAGCAGCCGGGACAGAGAAGAGACCCAGTACTTC. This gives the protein CASSRDREETQYF.